Following are 25 T cell receptor beta chains from one sample sequenced in a study of cytomegalovirus exposure and HLA in healthy donors. Use of 60 Vbeta and 13 Jbeta primers characterized the PCR. The assay was immunoSEQ multiplex PCR, and TCRdb's table has in-frame clones only and misses some. The sample includes 95,000 to 110,000 clones, 76% of them seen just once. Material for sequencing was PBMCs. Receptors were obtained from a man aged 18-30 years in good health and CMV-seronegative.

The V and J genes are TRBV4-2 and TRBJ2-2; 8 bases match TRBD1. The CDR3 runs to 17 residues. V dropped 0 bases and J dropped 2; count of bases not matched to a gene: 5. In germline, CDR1 is LGHNA, CDR2 YNFKEQ. CDR3 residues: CASSQDDGTGNTGELFF. CDR3 DNA: TGTGCCAGCAGCCAAGATGATGGGACAGGAAACACCGGGGAGCTGTTTTTT.

This clone was seen a few times. The CDR3 loop reads CASSPLDSHNTEAFF. The DNA of the CDR3 is TGTGCCAGCTCACCCTTGGACAGCCATAACACTGAAGCTTTCTTT. The chain is built from TRBV18 and TRBJ1-1; D perhaps matches TRBD1 (6 bases). The CDR3 is 15 residues long. Germline V gene data show CDR1 as KGHSH and CDR2 as LQKENI. V gave up 3 bases and J gave up 2 bases, with 13 bases separating them.

The chain has TRBV7-2 and TRBJ1-6; tentatively, D is TRBD1 (5 bases). Trimming cost V 4 bases and J 8 bases, with 18 bases left between them. The CDR3 has 16 amino acids. Germline CDR1 is SGHTA and CDR2 is FQGNSA. In DNA, the CDR3 is TGTGCCAGCAGCTCTACAGGCCTCCTGCCCTATTCACCCCTCCACTTT. Its protein is CASSSTGLLPYSPLHF.

This chain links TRBV28 with TRBJ1-5, with TRBD1 as a possible D gene (5 bases). This CDR3 has 14 residues. V dropped 3 bases and J dropped 6 bases, with 12 bases sitting between them. CDR1 is MDHEN, CDR2 SYDVKM, per germline. For the CDR3, the DNA is TGTGCCAGCAGTTTGGGCGCAGGGCGTCAGCCCCAGCATTTT. It translates to CASSLGAGRQPQHF.

In regard to this clone: Other nucleotide sequences from this sample produce the same CDR3. This chain links TRBV4-3 with TRBJ2-7; TRBD1 agrees at 9 bases. CDR1 LGHNA and CDR2 YSLEER come from the germline V gene. The trim removed 5 bases at V and 5 bases at J, leaving 10 bases unmatched. This CDR3 is built from 15 residues. The chain's CDR3 is CASSYKLGQGDEQYF. For the CDR3, the DNA is TGCGCCAGCAGCTATAAGTTGGGACAGGGCGACGAGCAGTACTTC.

V is TRBV6-1 and J is TRBJ1-6, with 7 bases lining up with TRBD1. The V gene end was trimmed by 1 base and the J gene end by 6 bases; junction bases not matched to a gene: 3. Germline loops: CDR1 MNHNS, CDR2 SASEGT. The CDR3 runs to 15 residues. The CDR3 reads CASSEDPGGNSPLHF. DNA for the CDR3: TGTGCCAGCAGTGAAGACCCAGGGGGTAATTCACCCCTCCACTTT.

The gene calls are TRBV6-1 and TRBJ1-3; 7 nucleotides line up with TRBD1. Germline loops: CDR1 MNHNS, CDR2 SASEGT. The CDR3 is 18 residues long. The V and J ends lost 0 bases and 0 bases, in that order; junction bases with no gene match: 8. The CDR3 spells CASSEAAGQSSSGNTIYF. The CDR3 nucleotides read TGTGCCAGCAGTGAAGCGGCGGGACAGTCTTCCTCTGGAAACACCATATATTTT.

In its sample, this clone was seen a few times. The gene calls are TRBV6-6 and TRBJ1-1; perhaps TRBD1 as D (5 bases). The V end lost 5 bases, the J end lost 4 bases, and 17 bases lay between the germline ends. CDR3 length: 15 amino acids. The germline gives CDR1 MNHNY, CDR2 SVGAGI (reference sequence). This chain's CDR3 is CASSPGRPGATEAFF. The CDR3 nucleotides read TGTGCCAGCAGTCCAGGGCGGCCGGGTGCCACTGAAGCTTTCTTT.

The chain recombines TRBV4-2 with TRBJ2-7; 7 bases align to TRBD2. The CDR3 runs to 16 residues. J lost 6 bases, V lost 1 base, and 12 bases had no gene match. Germline-derived CDR1 and CDR2 are LGHNA and YNFKEQ. CDR3 amino acids: CASSQAAGDLFREQYF. CDR3 coding DNA: TGTGCCAGCAGCCAAGCCGCGGGGGACCTCTTTCGCGAGCAGTACTTC.

The J gene is TRBJ2-5, the V gene TRBV5-6, with D hard to call. Germline CDR1 is SGHDT and CDR2 is YYEEEE. The CDR3 consists of 13 residues. Deletions cut 1 base from V and 3 bases from J, with 7 bases between. Here the CDR3 DNA reads TGTGCCAGCAGCTTGAACAGAGAAGAGACCCAGTACTTC. It is translated as CASSLNREETQYF. The complete variable domain, with remaining parts taken from reference TRBV5-6 and TRBJ2-5, reads DAGVTQSPTHLIKTRGQQVTLRCSPKSGHDTVSWYQQALGQGPQFIFQYYEEEERQRGNFPDRFSGHQFPNYSSELNVNALLLGDSALYLCASSLNREETQYFGPGTRLLVL.

This chain connects TRBV29-1 to TRBJ2-1, with D possibly matching TRBD2 (6 bases). V lost 1 base to trimming and J lost 9 bases, with 13 bases between them. There are 13 residues in the CDR3. The germline V gene encodes CDR1 SQVTM and CDR2 ANQGSEA. The CDR3 DNA is TGCAGCGTTGAAGGCGAACGGGGGATTGAGCAGTTCTTC. This translates into CSVEGERGIEQFF.

This clone was counted a few times. The chain couples TRBV19 to TRBJ1-5; TRBD1 might be the D (5 bases). CDR3 size: 14 residues. Trimming took off 5 bases at V and 1 base at J, with 9 bases between the two ends. Germline V lookup: CDR1 LNHDA, CDR2 SQIVND (reference sequence). In DNA, the CDR3 is TGTGCCAGTAGTGCGGGACTCAGCAATCAGCCCCAGCATTTT. Amino acids: CASSAGLSNQPQHF.

Worth noting for this clone: Other DNA variants within this sample encode the same CDR3. This chain uses TRBV5-6 with TRBJ2-7; TRBD2 matches at 12 bases. The CDR3 is 15 amino acids. Germline V lookup: CDR1 SGHDT, CDR2 YYEEEE. The V gene end was trimmed by 0 bases and the J gene end by 3 bases; junction bases not matched to a gene: 1. The CDR3 spells CASSLVGLAGYEQYF. The CDR3 DNA reads as TGTGCCAGCAGCTTGGTGGGACTAGCGGGCTACGAGCAGTACTTC.

The chain couples TRBV5-6 to TRBJ2-7, with a tentative D call TRBD2 (5 bases). The length of the CDR3 is 15 residues. Germline assignment: CDR1 SGHDT and CDR2 YYEEEE. Trimming removed 0 bases from V and 5 bases from J, with 15 bases in between. The CDR3 here is CASSLARVWVDEQYF. CDR3 coding DNA: TGTGCCAGCAGCTTGGCGCGGGTTTGGGTAGACGAGCAGTACTTC.

The V and J genes are TRBV5-5 and TRBJ2-5, with D unclear. The CDR3 consists of 11 residues. The V gene lost 2 bases and the J gene lost 5 bases, with 4 bases spanning the gap. Germline V gives CDR1 SGHKS, CDR2 YYEKEE (reference sequence). Here the CDR3 DNA reads TGTGCCAGCAGCTTCGGGGAGACCCAGTACTTC. Translating gives CASSFGETQYF.

The chain links TRBV7-2 to TRBJ2-3; TRBD2 agrees at 9 bases. The germline CDR1 and CDR2 sequences are SGHTA and FQGNSA. The CDR3 loop spans 14 amino acids. V was clipped by 5 bases and J by 5 bases; unmatched bases: 5. The CDR3 is CASSRAGGLDTQYF. CDR3 coding DNA: TGTGCCAGCAGCCGAGCGGGGGGTTTAGATACGCAGTATTTT. Filled out from reference TRBV7-2 and TRBJ2-3, the complete variable domain reads GAGVSQSPSNKVTEKGKDVELRCDPISGHTALYWYRQSLGQGLEFLIYFQGNSAPDKSGLPSDRFSAERTGGSVSTLTIQRTQQEDSAVYLCASSRAGGLDTQYFGPGTRLTVL.

The V call is TRBV7-8, the J call TRBJ1-2, with D unresolved. The CDR3 totals 12 residues. Trimming shortened V by 3 bases and J by 6 bases, and 8 bases separated the two germline ends. The germline CDR1 and CDR2 sequences are SGHVS and FQNEAQ. CDR3 in DNA: TGTGCCAGCAGCTTGTTTCGAGATGGCTACACCTTC. Protein sequence: CASSLFRDGYTF.

This clone was detected a few times. The gene calls are TRBV6-1 and TRBJ1-4; no definite D call. V lost 7 bases, J lost 7 bases, and 7 bases lay in between. This CDR3 contains 11 residues. Per the germline V gene, CDR1 is MNHNS and CDR2 is SASEGT. In DNA, the CDR3 is TGTGCCAGCATGCGTGCTGAAAAACTGTTTTTT. Its protein is CASMRAEKLFF.

The chain is built from TRBV6-6 and TRBJ1-5, with TRBD1 as a possible D gene (5 bases). This CDR3 has 14 residues. CDR1 and CDR2 (germline): MNHNY, SVGAGI (reference sequence). V lost 4 bases and J lost 2, with 9 bases in between. CDR3 region: CASSSIGGNQPQHF. The CDR3 coding sequence is TGTGCCAGCAGTTCAATAGGGGGCAATCAGCCCCAGCATTTT.

The chain is built from TRBV27 and TRBJ1-6; D perhaps matches TRBD1 (5 bases). The CDR3 has 15 amino acids. Germline loops: CDR1 MNHEY, CDR2 SMNVEV (reference sequence). V lost 1 base, J lost 7 bases, and 11 bases lay in between. The CDR3 here is CASSLLSQGNSPLHF. The CDR3 bases are TGTGCCAGCAGTTTATTGAGCCAGGGCAATTCACCCCTCCACTTT.

The J gene is TRBJ2-3, the V gene TRBV9; no clear D gene. The CDR3 runs to 16 residues. V was pared by 3 bases and J by 2 bases, with 16 bases between. The germline CDR1 and CDR2 sequences are SGDLS and YYNGEE. The CDR3 spells CASSGTFGGLTDTQYF. The CDR3 DNA is TGTGCCAGCAGCGGCACGTTTGGTGGCCTCACAGATACGCAGTATTTT.

The table lists this clone with a count of one. The chain is built from TRBV27 and TRBJ2-2; 7 bases map to TRBD1. This CDR3 has 13 amino acids. Germline V gives CDR1 MNHEY, CDR2 SMNVEV (reference sequence). With 8 bases clipped from V and 8 bases from J, the junction kept 8 bases outside the gene matches. The CDR3 loop is CASGILRGGELFF. The CDR3 DNA sequence: TGTGCCAGCGGGATACTCAGGGGGGGGGAGCTGTTTTTT.

Notes on this clone: The same CDR3 is also encoded by other DNA sequences in this sample. This sequence joins TRBV7-9 and TRBJ2-3, with a tentative D call TRBD1 (5 bases). The germline gives CDR1 SEHNR, CDR2 FQNEAQ (reference sequence). The CDR3 has 13 amino acids. V lost 5 bases and J lost 3, with 9 bases in between. The CDR3 region has the DNA TGTGCCAGCAGCCCGACAGTGACAGATACGCAGTATTTT. Protein sequence: CASSPTVTDTQYF.

The chain has TRBV5-4 and TRBJ2-7, with D possibly TRBD1 on 5 matching bases. Germline V gives CDR1 SGHNT, CDR2 YYREEE (reference sequence). This CDR3 is 17 amino acids long. The V end was cut by 0 bases, the J end by 2 bases, with 18 bases between. The CDR3 nucleotides are TGTGCCAGCAGCTTGGGGGGCCGGCCGATAGGGGCCTACGAGCAGTACTTC. Protein sequence: CASSLGGRPIGAYEQYF.

This clone has more than one count but fewer than ten. This chain links TRBV5-8 with TRBJ2-5; 12 bases align to TRBD1. The CDR3 has 16 amino acids. The J segment lost 5 bases and the V segment lost 4 bases, leaving 9 bases of the junction unmatched. Germline V gene lookup returns CDR1 SGHTS and CDR2 YDEGEE. CDR3 nucleotides: TGTGCCAGCAGCCCCGGGACAGGGGGCTTATGGGAGACCCAGTACTTC. Encoded protein: CASSPGTGGLWETQYF.